What follows is one T cell receptor (beta chain) and its context. MiXCR was run by TCRdb on the 5' RACE reads, yielding one entry per CDR3 protein. The table lists some 1,700,000 distinct CDR3 sequences, under 35% of them singletons. This entry belongs to a study of identical twins. Trimming took 10 bases from V and 2 from J, leaving 13 bases between them. The CDR3 has 13 amino acids. The rearrangement uses TRBV12-3 or TRBV12-4 and TRBJ2-3, with a possible D match to TRBD2 (5 bases). The sequencing input was cord blood. This sequence originates from a newborn girl in good health. CDR3 sequence: CAITPGSTDTQYF. The CDR3 region has the DNA TGTGCCATCACCCCGGGGTCCACAGATACGCAGTATTTT.